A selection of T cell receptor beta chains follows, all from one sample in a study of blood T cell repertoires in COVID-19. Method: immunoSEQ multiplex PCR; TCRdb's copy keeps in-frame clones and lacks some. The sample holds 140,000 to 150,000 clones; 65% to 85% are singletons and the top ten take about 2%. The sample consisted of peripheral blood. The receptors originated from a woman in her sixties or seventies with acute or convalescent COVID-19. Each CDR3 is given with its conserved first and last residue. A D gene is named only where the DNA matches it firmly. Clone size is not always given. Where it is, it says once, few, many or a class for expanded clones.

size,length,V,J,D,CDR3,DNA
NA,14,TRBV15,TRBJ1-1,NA,CATSRDRGWTEAFF,TGTGCCACCAGCAGAGATCGGGGGTGGACTGAAGCTTTCTTT
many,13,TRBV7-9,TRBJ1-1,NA,CASSPERSTEAFF,TGTGCCAGCAGCCCCGAGCGGTCGACTGAAGCTTTCTTT
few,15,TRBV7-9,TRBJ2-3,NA,CASSLVITETDTQYF,TGTGCCAGCAGCTTAGTAATTACAGAAACAGATACGCAGTATTTT
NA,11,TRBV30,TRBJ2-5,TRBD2,CAWRRGETQYF,TGTGCCTGGAGGCGGGGGGAGACCCAGTACTTC
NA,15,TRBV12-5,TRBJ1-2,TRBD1,CASGSGQGDFYGYTF,TGTGCTAGTGGATCGGGACAGGGGGATTTTTATGGCTACACCTTC
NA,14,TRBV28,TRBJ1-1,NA,CASSLTAMNTEAFF,TGTGCCAGCAGTTTGACAGCAATGAACACTGAAGCTTTCTTT
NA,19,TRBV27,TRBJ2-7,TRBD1,CASSLSPGQGRLSGYEQYF,TGTGCCAGCAGTTTATCTCCGGGACAGGGAAGACTATCAGGCTACGAGCAGTACTTC
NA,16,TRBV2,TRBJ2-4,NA,CASRGLASIPGNIQYF,TGTGCCAGCAGAGGGCTAGCGAGCATACCGGGGAACATTCAGTACTTC
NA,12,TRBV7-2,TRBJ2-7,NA,CASRPIGGEQYF,TGTGCCAGCAGGCCTATCGGAGGGGAGCAGTACTTC
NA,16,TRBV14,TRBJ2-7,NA,CASSHFGDSRSYEQYF,TGTGCCAGCAGCCATTTCGGGGATTCACGCTCCTACGAGCAGTACTTC
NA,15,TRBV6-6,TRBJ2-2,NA,CASSEGGEDTGELFF,TGTGCCAGCTCGGAGGGGGGGGAGGACACCGGGGAGCTGTTTTTT
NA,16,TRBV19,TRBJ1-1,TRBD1,CASSIPGQGARTEAFF,TGTGCCAGTAGTATACCGGGACAGGGGGCGCGAACTGAAGCTTTCTTT
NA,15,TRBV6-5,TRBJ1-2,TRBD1,CASTIPWQGAFGYTF,TGTGCCAGCACCATCCCGTGGCAGGGGGCATTTGGCTACACCTTC
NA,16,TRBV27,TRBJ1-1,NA,CASSLSQGRFGTEAFF,TGTGCCAGCAGTTTATCCCAGGGTAGATTTGGCACTGAAGCTTTCTTT
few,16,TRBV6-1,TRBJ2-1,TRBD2,CASSETLAGGYNEQFF,TGTGCCAGCAGTGAAACACTAGCGGGAGGTTACAATGAGCAGTTCTTC
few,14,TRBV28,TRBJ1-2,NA,CASRLTGWNYGYTF,TGTGCCAGCAGGCTCACAGGGTGGAACTATGGCTACACCTTC
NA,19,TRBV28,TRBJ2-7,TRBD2,CASSWGLAGECALSYEQYF,TGTGCCAGCAGTTGGGGACTAGCGGGAGAGTGCGCACTCTCCTACGAGCAGTACTTC
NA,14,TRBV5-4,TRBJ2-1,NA,CASSVGSQVNEQFF,TGTGCCAGCAGCGTTGGGTCTCAGGTCAATGAGCAGTTCTTC
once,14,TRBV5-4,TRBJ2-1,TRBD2,CASSRGGAYNEQFF,TGTGCCAGCAGCCGCGGGGGGGCGTACAATGAGCAGTTCTTC
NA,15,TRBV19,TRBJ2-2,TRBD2,CASWTSGRPLGELFF,TGTGCCAGTTGGACTAGCGGGAGACCTCTCGGGGAGCTGTTTTTT
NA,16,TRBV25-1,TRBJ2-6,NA,CASSESSGSGANVLTF,TGTGCCAGCAGTGAGTCCTCAGGTTCTGGGGCCAACGTCCTGACTTTC
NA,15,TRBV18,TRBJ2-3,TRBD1,CASYRGRGNTDTQYF,TGTGCCTCCTACAGGGGCAGGGGAAACACAGATACGCAGTATTTT
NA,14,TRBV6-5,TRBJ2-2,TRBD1,CASSRDRNTGELFF,TGTGCCAGCAGTCGGGACAGAAACACCGGGGAGCTGTTTTTT
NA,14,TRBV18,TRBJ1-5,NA,CASSRGQTDQPQHF,TGTGCCAGCTCACGGGGACAAACCGATCAGCCCCAGCATTTT
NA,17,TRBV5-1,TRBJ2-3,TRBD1,CASSLSPGTGPQRTQYF,TGCGCCAGCAGCTTGTCCCCGGGGACAGGCCCACAGAGGACGCAGTATTTT
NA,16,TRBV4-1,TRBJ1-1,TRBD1,CASSQDFETGTTEAFF,TGCGCCAGCAGCCAAGATTTCGAGACAGGGACCACTGAAGCTTTCTTT
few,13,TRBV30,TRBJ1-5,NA,CAWNQGYNQPQHF,TGTGCCTGGAATCAGGGCTACAATCAGCCCCAGCATTTT
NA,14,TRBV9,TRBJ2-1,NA,CASSVGSVYNEQFF,TGTGCCAGCAGCGTAGGATCGGTATACAATGAGCAGTTCTTC
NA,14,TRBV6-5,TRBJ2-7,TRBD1,CASSFGTGDNEQYF,TGTGCCAGCTCCTTCGGGACAGGGGATAACGAGCAGTACTTC
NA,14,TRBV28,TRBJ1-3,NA,CASSRGGRRNTIYF,TGTGCCAGCAGCCGTGGCGGAAGAAGAAACACCATATATTTT
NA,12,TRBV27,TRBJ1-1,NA,CASSLGLTEAFF,TGTGCCAGCAGTTTGGGGCTAACTGAAGCTTTCTTT
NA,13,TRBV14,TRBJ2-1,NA,CASSPRHYNEQFF,TGTGCCAGCAGCCCCCGACACTACAATGAGCAGTTCTTC
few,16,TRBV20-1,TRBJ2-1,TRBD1,CSASRGQGVFYNEQFF,TGCAGTGCTAGTAGGGGACAGGGGGTTTTCTACAATGAGCAGTTCTTC
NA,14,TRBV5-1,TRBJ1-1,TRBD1,CASSPRTGNTEAFF,TGCGCCAGCAGCCCCCGGACAGGGAACACTGAAGCTTTCTTT
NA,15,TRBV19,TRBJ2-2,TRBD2,CAIGLAGGNTGELFF,TGTGCCATCGGCCTGGCGGGAGGGAACACCGGGGAGCTGTTTTTT
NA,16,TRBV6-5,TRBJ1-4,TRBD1,CASSYSSGTAKEKLFF,TGTGCCAGCAGTTACTCCTCAGGGACAGCGAAGGAAAAACTGTTTTTT
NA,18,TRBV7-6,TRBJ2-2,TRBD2,CASSLGPAGVSNTGELFF,TGTGCCAGCAGCTTAGGTCCAGCGGGAGTTTCGAACACCGGGGAGCTGTTTTTT
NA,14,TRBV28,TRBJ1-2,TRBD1,CASSSTGGDYGYTF,TGTGCCAGCAGTTCGACAGGGGGAGACTATGGCTACACCTTC
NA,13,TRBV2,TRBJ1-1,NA,CASRAQLNTEAFF,TGTGCCAGCAGAGCACAGCTCAACACTGAAGCTTTCTTT
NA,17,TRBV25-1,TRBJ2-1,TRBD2,CASSRLAGVRASNEQFF,TGTGCCAGCAGTAGGCTAGCGGGAGTAAGGGCGTCCAATGAGCAGTTCTTC
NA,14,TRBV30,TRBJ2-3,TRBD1,CAWRGGQGTDTQYF,TGTGCCTGGAGAGGGGGACAGGGCACAGATACGCAGTATTTT
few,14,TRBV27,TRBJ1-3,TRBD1,CASRGQGQGNTIYF,TGTGCCAGCAGGGGACAGGGGCAGGGAAACACCATATATTTT
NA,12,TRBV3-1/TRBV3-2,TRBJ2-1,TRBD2,CASSKRGNEQFF,TGTGCCAGCAGTAAGCGGGGAAATGAGCAGTTCTTC
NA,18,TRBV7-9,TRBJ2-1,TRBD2,CASRGGLAGIGSYNEQFF,TGTGCCAGCAGGGGTGGACTAGCGGGAATAGGTTCCTACAATGAGCAGTTCTTC
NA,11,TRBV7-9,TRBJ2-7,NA,CASSPTGEQYF,TGTGCCAGCAGCCCGACGGGCGAGCAGTACTTC
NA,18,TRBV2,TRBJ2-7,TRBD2,CASRGGTFATSDSYEQYF,TGTGCCAGCCGAGGAGGTACGTTCGCGACTAGCGATTCCTACGAGCAGTACTTC
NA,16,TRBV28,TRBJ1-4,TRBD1,CASSLPGQGAREKLFF,TGTGCCAGCAGCCTCCCGGGACAGGGGGCTCGGGAAAAACTGTTTTTT
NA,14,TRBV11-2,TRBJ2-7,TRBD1,CASSLGQGAYEQYF,TGTGCCAGCAGCTTAGGGCAGGGGGCCTACGAGCAGTACTTC
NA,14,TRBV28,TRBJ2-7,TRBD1,CASSLAGTGAKQYF,TGTGCCAGCAGTTTAGCCGGGACAGGGGCTAAGCAGTACTTC
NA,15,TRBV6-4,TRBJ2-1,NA,CASSDSHMSYNEQFF,TGTGCCAGCAGTGACTCGCACATGTCCTACAATGAGCAGTTCTTC
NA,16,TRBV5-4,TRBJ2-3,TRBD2,CASSPGTSGYTDTQYF,TGTGCCAGCAGCCCAGGGACTAGCGGGTACACAGATACGCAGTATTTT
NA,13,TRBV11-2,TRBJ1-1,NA,CASSFPGVTEAFF,TGTGCCAGCAGCTTCCCGGGGGTTACTGAAGCTTTCTTT
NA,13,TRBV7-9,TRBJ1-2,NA,CASSGDIYYGYTF,TGTGCCAGCAGCGGGGACATCTACTATGGCTACACCTTC
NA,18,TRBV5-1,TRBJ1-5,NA,CASSLEPGVLHGNQPQHF,TGCGCCAGCAGCTTGGAGCCCGGGGTCTTACACGGCAATCAGCCCCAGCATTTT
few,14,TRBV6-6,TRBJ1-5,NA,CASSLQEINQPQHF,TGTGCCAGCAGCCTACAGGAAATTAATCAGCCCCAGCATTTT
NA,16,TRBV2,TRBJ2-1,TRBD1,CASSQGQPFLYNEQFF,TGTGCCAGCAGTCAGGGACAGCCGTTTCTTTACAATGAGCAGTTCTTC
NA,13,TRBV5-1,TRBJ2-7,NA,CASSRGRGDEQYF,TGCGCCAGCAGCCGAGGGCGTGGGGACGAGCAGTACTTC
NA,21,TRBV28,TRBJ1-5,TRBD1,CASTQSLAGTGVRRRNQPQHF,TGTGCCAGCACCCAGTCCCTGGCCGGGACAGGGGTTAGGCGAAGGAATCAGCCCCAGCATTTT
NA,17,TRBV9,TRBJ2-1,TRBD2,CASSFGLAGAIGNEQFF,TGTGCCAGCAGCTTTGGACTAGCGGGAGCGATAGGGAATGAGCAGTTCTTC